Following are 7 T cell receptor beta chains from one sample sequenced in a study of T cell responses to AZD1222 COVID-19 vaccine. Here immunoSEQ multiplex PCR was the method, and the copy in TCRdb shows in-frame clones only, minus some. The sample holds under 200,000 clones, roughly 90% seen once. Sequenced here: peripheral blood, sampled 28 days after the second AZD1222 dose. The receptors stem from an adult who received the AZD1222 COVID-19 vaccine.

The V gene is TRBV19, the J gene TRBJ1-2, with no clear D. Germline lookup yields CDR1 LNHDA and CDR2 SQIVND (reference sequence). CDR3 length equals 13 residues. Trimming removed 6 bases from V and 4 bases from J, with 12 bases in between. The chain's CDR3 is CASSQTESYGYTF. CDR3 nucleotides: TGTGCCAGTAGCCAAACAGAGAGCTATGGCTACACCTTC.

V gene TRBV15 combines with J gene TRBJ1-1, with D perhaps matching TRBD1 (6 bases). The CDR3 has 15 residues. With 0 bases removed from V and 5 bases from J, the gap between germline ends came to 13 bases. Per germline, CDR1 LNHNV and CDR2 YYDKDF (reference sequence). The CDR3 DNA reads as TGTGCCACCAGCAGAGATGGGACAATGTCAACTGAAGCTTTCTTT. This sequence encodes CATSRDGTMSTEAFF.

V and J are TRBV7-2 and TRBJ1-6, with D unresolved. Trimming stripped 5 bases from V and 6 bases from J, with 5 bases between. Germline V gene data show CDR1 as SGHTA and CDR2 as FQGNSA. CDR3 length: 12 amino acids. The CDR3 coding sequence is TGTGCCAGCAGCCCTGTTAATTCACCCCTCCACTTT. It is translated as CASSPVNSPLHF. The full variable domain, with the rest looked up from reference TRBV7-2 and TRBJ1-6, is GAGVSQSPSNKVTEKGKDVELRCDPISGHTALYWYRQSLGQGLEFLIYFQGNSAPDKSGLPSDRFSAERTGGSVSTLTIQRTQQEDSAVYLCASSPVNSPLHFGNGTRLTVT.

This rearrangement joins TRBV30 to TRBJ1-2; 7 bases agree with TRBD1. The germline V gene has CDR1 GTSNPN and CDR2 SVGIG (reference sequence). Trimming cost V 1 base and J 6 bases; bases outside gene matches: 5. There are 13 residues in the CDR3. CDR3 nucleotide sequence: TGTGCCTGGAGTGAAGGAAGGGGGCATGGCTACACCTTC. This sequence encodes CAWSEGRGHGYTF.

This chain links TRBV30 with TRBJ1-5, with TRBD1 matching 7 bases. This CDR3 is built from 14 residues. V gave up 5 bases and J gave up 7 bases; unmatched junction bases: 11. Germline V gene sequence: CDR1 GTSNPN, CDR2 SVGIG (reference sequence). The CDR3: CAWARTGSLQPQHF. For the CDR3, the DNA is TGTGCCTGGGCACGGACAGGTTCCTTGCAGCCCCAGCATTTT.

The V call is TRBV12-5, the J call TRBJ1-2; D perhaps matches TRBD1 (6 bases). Germline V gene lookup returns CDR1 LGHNT and CDR2 FRNRAP. The CDR3 covers 14 residues. V lost 6 bases and J 4 bases, leaving 15 bases between the germline ends. The CDR3 reads CASGLYTQGYGYTF. The CDR3 DNA follows: TGTGCTAGTGGCTTATATACACAGGGCTATGGCTACACCTTC.

The chain joins TRBV27 to TRBJ2-7; TRBD1 or TRBD2 may be the D gene (5 bases each). With 6 bases removed from V and 3 bases from J, the gap between germline ends came to 15 bases. This CDR3 contains 14 residues. Germline V CDR1 and CDR2: MNHEY, SMNVEV (reference sequence). The CDR3 DNA is TGTGCCAGCAGCTCCTATGTGGGGGACTACGAGCAGTACTTC. It translates to CASSSYVGDYEQYF.